One and the same sample provided the 26 T cell receptor beta chains below, sequenced in a study of blood T cell repertoires in COVID-19. Repertoires were generated with immunoSEQ multiplex PCR, while TCRdb's copy carries only in-frame clones and drops some. The table has 100,000 or so clones, around 94% seen once. Source material: peripheral blood. The receptors shown here come from a man aged 50 to 59 with active COVID-19.

The rearrangement uses TRBV28 and TRBJ2-7; 9 bases map to TRBD1. The V gene end was trimmed by 6 bases and the J gene end by 4 bases; junction bases not matched to a gene: 7. The CDR3 extends over 14 amino acids. CDR1 and CDR2 (germline): MDHEN, SYDVKM. The chain's CDR3 is CASSPHDRGYEQYF. As DNA, the CDR3 is TGTGCCAGCAGCCCCCATGACAGGGGGTACGAGCAGTACTTC.

The CDR3 sequence is CASRLAGREETQYF. The CDR3, as DNA: TGCGCCAGCAGGTTAGCGGGACGGGAAGAGACCCAGTACTTC. The chain links TRBV5-1 to TRBJ2-5; 8 bases map to TRBD2. Germline loops: CDR1 SGHRS, CDR2 YFSETQ. V gave up 5 bases and J gave up 3 bases; unmatched junction bases: 6. The CDR3 is made up of 14 amino acids.

CDR3 nucleotides: TGTGCCAGTAGTATTATTCCCCGCGGCGAAAAACTGTTTTTT. Translated, it gives CASSIIPRGEKLFF. This rearrangement joins TRBV19 to TRBJ1-4; D is uncertain. Germline V lookup: CDR1 LNHDA, CDR2 SQIVND (reference sequence). Trimming pared 3 bases from V and 8 bases from J, leaving 13 bases between. This CDR3 spans 14 amino acids.

The chain employs TRBV9 and TRBJ2-3; 10 nucleotides line up with TRBD2. Germline V gene lookup returns CDR1 SGDLS and CDR2 YYNGEE. Losses at the gene ends were 0 bases for V and 3 bases for J; bases not matched to a gene: 7. CDR3 length: 17 amino acids. CDR3 loop: CASSVGVSGRGTDTQYF. The CDR3 bases are TGTGCCAGCAGCGTAGGTGTAAGCGGGAGGGGGACAGATACGCAGTATTTT. The whole variable domain, remainder taken from reference TRBV9 and TRBJ2-3, is DSGVTQTPKHLITATGQRVTLRCSPRSGDLSVYWYQQSLDQGLQFLIQYYNGEERAKGNILERFSAQQFPDLHSELNLSSLELGDSALYFCASSVGVSGRGTDTQYFGPGTRLTVL.

The chain joins TRBV30 to TRBJ1-1, with 8 nucleotides matching TRBD1. V was clipped by 1 base and J by 3 bases; unmatched bases: 1. The CDR3 runs to 13 residues. The germline CDR1 and CDR2 sequences are GTSNPN and SVGIG (reference sequence). CDR3 DNA: TGTGCCTGGAGTGAGACAGGGGACACTGAAGCTTTCTTT. It specifies CAWSETGDTEAFF.

The V call is TRBV6-5, the J call TRBJ2-2; maybe TRBD2 (6 bases). With 3 bases removed from V and 1 base from J, the gap between germline ends came to 9 bases. Germline V lookup: CDR1 MNHEY, CDR2 SVGAGI. This CDR3 is built from 15 residues. The CDR3 spells CASSYLGGNTGELFF. CDR3 sequence (DNA): TGTGCCAGCAGTTATTTGGGGGGGAACACCGGGGAGCTGTTTTTT.

This chain links TRBV19 with TRBJ1-5, with a tentative D call TRBD1 (5 bases). Germline CDR1 and CDR2: LNHDA and SQIVND (reference sequence). V was cut by 5 bases and J by 5 bases, with 19 bases left in between. The CDR3 extends over 16 amino acids. The CDR3 sequence is CASSFHGQGNDQPQHF. The CDR3 DNA is TGTGCCAGTAGTTTTCATGGTCAGGGAAACGATCAGCCCCAGCATTTT.

V and J are TRBV18 and TRBJ2-3; TRBD1 is a possible D gene (6 bases). Germline V gives CDR1 KGHSH, CDR2 LQKENI. The CDR3 contains 15 residues. With 3 bases removed from V and 5 bases from J, the gap between germline ends came to 15 bases. Here the CDR3 DNA reads TGTGCCAGCTCACCTAATTCGGACAGCCAAGATACGCAGTATTTT. It is translated as CASSPNSDSQDTQYF. The full variable domain, its missing parts supplied by reference TRBV18 and TRBJ2-3, is NAGVMQNPRHLVRRRGQEARLRCSPMKGHSHVYWYRQLPEEGLKFMVYLQKENIIDESGMPKERFSAEFPKEGPSILRIQQVVRGDSAAYFCASSPNSDSQDTQYFGPGTRLTVL.

The chain joins TRBV28 to TRBJ2-7; D might be TRBD2 (6 bases). The CDR3 sequence is 16 residues long. Trimming pared 6 bases from V and 7 bases from J, leaving 25 bases between. Germline V gene lookup returns CDR1 MDHEN and CDR2 SYDVKM. This CDR3 reads CASSSPTLALTWEQYF. The CDR3 bases are TGTGCCAGCAGCTCACCGACTCTAGCGCTGACGTGGGAGCAGTACTTC.

V is TRBV6-6 and J is TRBJ1-2; 7 bases are shared with TRBD1. The CDR3 loop spans 15 amino acids. The V segment lost 0 bases and the J segment 3 bases; nucleotides outside the gene matches: 4. Germline V gene sequence: CDR1 MNHNY, CDR2 SVGAGI (reference sequence). CDR3 protein: CASSYSTDRYYGYTF. Written as DNA, the CDR3 is TGTGCCAGCAGTTACTCAACGGACAGGTACTATGGCTACACCTTC.

Points on this clone: One end of the junction is discordant with germline, which a read error may explain. V and J are TRBV4-1 and TRBJ1-1; TRBD1 matches at 8 bases. CDR1 and CDR2 from the germline V gene are MGHRA and YSYEKL. CDR3 length equals 15 residues. CDR3 sequence (DNA): TGCGCCAGCAGTCAAGTGAGGGGGACAGGCGCTGAAGCTTTCTTT. Translation gives CASSQVRGTGAEAFF.

This clone was seen a single time. The gene calls are TRBV5-1 and TRBJ2-2; TRBD2 matches 8 bases. The CDR3 has 15 amino acids. Germline V gives CDR1 SGHRS, CDR2 YFSETQ. Unmatched junction bases numbered 3, after V lost 4 bases and J lost 1 base. The CDR3 is CASSISGENTGELFF. The CDR3 DNA is TGCGCCAGCAGCATTAGCGGGGAGAACACCGGGGAGCTGTTTTTT.

The V and J genes are TRBV27 and TRBJ2-7; no firm D call. The CDR3 is 15 amino acids. V lost 6 bases and J lost 2, with 17 bases in between. Germline values: CDR1 MNHEY, CDR2 SMNVEV (reference sequence). For the CDR3, the DNA is TGTGCCAGCAGCAAAGACATTTTCTCTCCCTACGAGCAGTACTTC. This translates into CASSKDIFSPYEQYF.

The chain is built from TRBV5-1 and TRBJ2-1; D gene unclear. The CDR3 extends over 11 amino acids. Deletions cut 4 bases from V and 13 bases from J, with 12 bases between. Per the germline V gene, CDR1 is SGHRS and CDR2 is YFSETQ. CDR3 DNA: TGCGCCAGCAGCCGAGAGTCATTACAGTTCTTC. Translating it yields CASSRESLQFF. Drawing the rest from reference TRBV5-1 and TRBJ2-1, the complete variable domain is KAGVTQTPRYLIKTRGQQVTLSCSPISGHRSVSWYQQTPGQGLQFLFEYFSETQRNKGNFPGRFSGRQFSNSRSEMNVSTLELGDSALYLCASSRESLQFFGPGTRLTVL.

The sample holds a few counts of this clone. V is TRBV6-5 and J is TRBJ1-1; no definite D call. Germline V gene data show CDR1 as MNHEY and CDR2 as SVGAGI. The CDR3 is made up of 14 amino acids. The V end was cut by 3 bases, the J end by 1 base, with 9 bases between. CDR3 nucleotides: TGTGCCAGCAGTTATGGACGGGAGAACACTGAAGCTTTCTTT. The encoded protein is CASSYGRENTEAFF.

The gene calls are TRBV24-1 and TRBJ2-6, with 9 bases matching TRBD2. The V and J ends lost 5 bases and 2 bases, in that order; junction bases with no gene match: 9. The CDR3 contains 18 residues. Germline V lookup: CDR1 KGHDR, CDR2 SFDVKD. CDR3 region: CATSAGGSGRPGANVLTF. The CDR3 nucleotides read TGTGCCACCAGTGCGGGCGGTAGCGGGAGACCTGGGGCCAACGTCCTGACTTTC.

V gene TRBV6-5 combines with J gene TRBJ2-7; D perhaps matches TRBD1 (6 bases). The CDR3 sequence is 12 residues long. The V and J ends lost 8 bases and 2 bases respectively, with 10 bases between them. Germline CDR1 reads MNHEY; CDR2 reads SVGAGI. The CDR3 protein is CASRDTTYEQYF. Written as DNA, the CDR3 is TGTGCCAGCCGGGACACCACCTACGAGCAGTACTTC.

The chain has TRBV5-6 and TRBJ2-3; 9 bases line up with TRBD2. The germline V gene encodes CDR1 SGHDT and CDR2 YYEEEE. The CDR3 has 17 residues. V lost 2 bases and J lost 3; bases outside the gene matches: 10. In DNA form, the CDR3 reads TGTGCCAGCAGCTTCTACTCCGGGACTAGCTTGACAGATACGCAGTATTTT. Residues: CASSFYSGTSLTDTQYF.

V and J are TRBV19 and TRBJ2-5; possibly TRBD2 for D (6 bases). CDR1 LNHDA and CDR2 SQIVND come from the germline V gene (reference sequence). Trimming took 5 bases from V and 5 from J, leaving 15 bases between them. The CDR3 is 14 residues long. CDR3 region: CASSPREAGETQYF. Written as DNA, the CDR3 is TGTGCCAGTAGTCCGCGGGAAGCTGGGGAGACCCAGTACTTC.

This rearrangement joins TRBV5-1 to TRBJ2-5; weak D call: TRBD1 (5 bases). Trimming removed 2 bases from V and 4 bases from J, with 12 bases in between. The germline CDR1 and CDR2 sequences are SGHRS and YFSETQ. This CDR3 region has 14 residues. CDR3 protein: CASSFQGGIETQYF. In nucleotides, the CDR3 is TGCGCCAGCAGCTTTCAGGGCGGAATAGAGACCCAGTACTTC. Full variable domain (outside the CDR3, taken from reference TRBV5-1 and TRBJ2-5): KAGVTQTPRYLIKTRGQQVTLSCSPISGHRSVSWYQQTPGQGLQFLFEYFSETQRNKGNFPGRFSGRQFSNSRSEMNVSTLELGDSALYLCASSFQGGIETQYFGPGTRLLVL.

The chain combines TRBV5-1 with TRBJ2-3, with 8 nucleotides matching TRBD1. This CDR3 has 16 residues. Germline CDR1 reads SGHRS; CDR2 reads YFSETQ. The J segment lost 4 bases and the V segment lost 0 bases, leaving 7 bases of the junction unmatched. CDR3 protein: CASSLVGDRGSDTQYF. The CDR3, as DNA: TGCGCCAGCAGCTTGGTCGGAGACAGGGGATCAGATACGCAGTATTTT.

This clone is a singleton in its sample. The chain links TRBV5-1 to TRBJ1-1; D possibly corresponds to TRBD1 (6 bases). The V end was cut by 3 bases, the J end by 0 bases, with 15 bases between. Germline-derived CDR1 and CDR2 are SGHRS and YFSETQ. The CDR3 is made up of 16 amino acids. The CDR3 DNA reads TGCGCCAGCAGCTCATCAACGGGACAACTGAACACTGAAGCTTTCTTT. It specifies CASSSSTGQLNTEAFF.

The CDR3 DNA reads TGTGCCAGCGAAGGGGAGGGGAGAGGCTACGAGCAGTACTTC. It codes for CASEGEGRGYEQYF. The rearrangement joins TRBV7-9 to TRBJ2-7; 7 positions agree with TRBD2. This CDR3 has 14 amino acids. CDR1 SEHNR and CDR2 FQNEAQ come from the germline V gene (reference sequence). Losses at the gene ends were 8 bases for V and 3 bases for J; bases not matched to a gene: 10.

V usage is TRBV4-1 and J usage is TRBJ2-2; 8 nucleotides line up with TRBD1. The CDR3 consists of 14 residues. Germline trimming cut 0 bases from V and 6 bases from J; bases unmatched to any gene: 0. The germline CDR1 and CDR2 sequences are MGHRA and YSYEKL. This chain's CDR3 is CASSQETGAGELFF. The CDR3 DNA reads TGCGCCAGCAGCCAAGAGACAGGGGCCGGGGAGCTGTTTTTT.

The chain carries TRBV5-1 and TRBJ2-3; D is perhaps TRBD2 (6 bases). With 4 bases removed from V and 4 bases from J, the gap between germline ends came to 16 bases. The CDR3 contains 15 residues. Germline CDR1 SGHRS, CDR2 YFSETQ. The DNA of the CDR3 is TGCGCCAGCAGCCAGAATGCGGGGCGGGCAGATACGCAGTATTTT. This encodes CASSQNAGRADTQYF.

This rearrangement joins TRBV4-2 to TRBJ1-2, with D possibly matching TRBD1 (6 bases). Germline loops: CDR1 LGHNA, CDR2 YNFKEQ. This CDR3 comprises 15 residues. Trimming left V 4 bases short and J 4 bases short, with 16 bases between. CDR3 sequence (DNA): TGTGCCAGCAGCCTACCAGGGGCGCAGGGCTATGGCTACACCTTC. Translating gives CASSLPGAQGYGYTF.